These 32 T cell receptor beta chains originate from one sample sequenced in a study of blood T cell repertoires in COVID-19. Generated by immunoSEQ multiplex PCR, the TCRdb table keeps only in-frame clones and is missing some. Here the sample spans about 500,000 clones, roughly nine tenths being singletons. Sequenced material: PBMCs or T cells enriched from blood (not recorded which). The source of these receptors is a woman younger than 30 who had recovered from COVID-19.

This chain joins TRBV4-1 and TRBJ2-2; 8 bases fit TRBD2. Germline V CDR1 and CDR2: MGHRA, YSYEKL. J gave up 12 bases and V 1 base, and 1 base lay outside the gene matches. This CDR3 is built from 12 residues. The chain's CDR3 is CASSQGGGKLFF. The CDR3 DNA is TGCGCCAGCAGCCAAGGCGGGGGGAAGCTGTTTTTT.

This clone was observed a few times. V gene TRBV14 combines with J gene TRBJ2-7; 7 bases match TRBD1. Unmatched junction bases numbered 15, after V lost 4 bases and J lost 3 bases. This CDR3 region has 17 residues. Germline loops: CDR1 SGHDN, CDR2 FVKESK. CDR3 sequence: CASSLARDRTALYEQYF. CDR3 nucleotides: TGTGCCAGCAGCCTAGCCCGGGACAGAACAGCTCTCTACGAGCAGTACTTC.

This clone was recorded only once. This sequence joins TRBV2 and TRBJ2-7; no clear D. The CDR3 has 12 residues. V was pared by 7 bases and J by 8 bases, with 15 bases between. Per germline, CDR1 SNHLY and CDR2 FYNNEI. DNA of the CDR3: TGTGCCAGCAACCTGACACCAAGCAAGCAGTACTTC. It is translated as CASNLTPSKQYF.

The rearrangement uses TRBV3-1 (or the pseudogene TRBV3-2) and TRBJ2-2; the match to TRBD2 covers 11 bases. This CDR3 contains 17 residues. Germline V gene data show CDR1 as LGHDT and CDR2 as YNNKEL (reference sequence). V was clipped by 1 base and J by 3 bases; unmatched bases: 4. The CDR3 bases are TGTGCCAGCAGCCAAGGCCTAGCGGGGGGCTACACCGGGGAGCTGTTTTTT. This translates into CASSQGLAGGYTGELFF.

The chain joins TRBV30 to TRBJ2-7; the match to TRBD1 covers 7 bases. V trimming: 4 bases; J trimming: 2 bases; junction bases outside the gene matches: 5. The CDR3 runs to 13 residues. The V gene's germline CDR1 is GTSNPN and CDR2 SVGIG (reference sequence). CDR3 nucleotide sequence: TGTGCCTGGACGGGGACAGCGACCTACGAGCAGTACTTC. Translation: CAWTGTATYEQYF.

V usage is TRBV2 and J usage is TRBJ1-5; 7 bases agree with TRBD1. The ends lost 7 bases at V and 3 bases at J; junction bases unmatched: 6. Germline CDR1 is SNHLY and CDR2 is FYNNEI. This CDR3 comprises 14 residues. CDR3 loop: CASMGDRLNQPQHF. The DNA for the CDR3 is TGTGCCAGCATGGGGGACAGACTCAATCAGCCCCAGCATTTT.

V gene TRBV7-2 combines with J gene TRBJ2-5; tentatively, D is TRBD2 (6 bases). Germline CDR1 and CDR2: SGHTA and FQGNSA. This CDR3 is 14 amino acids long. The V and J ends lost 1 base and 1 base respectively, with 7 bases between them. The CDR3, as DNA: TGTGCCAGCAGCTTAGTAGCGGTCCAAGAGACCCAGTACTTC. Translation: CASSLVAVQETQYF.

CDR3: CASSHLLGSGGFKNIQYF. In nucleotides, the CDR3 is TGCGCCAGCAGCCACCTCCTGGGTAGCGGGGGGTTCAAAAACATTCAGTACTTC. The chain has TRBV4-1 and TRBJ2-4; 10 bases line up with TRBD2. Germline V CDR1 and CDR2: MGHRA, YSYEKL. Trimming at V came to 3 bases and at J to 3 bases, leaving 11 bases not matched to a gene. CDR3 length: 18 amino acids.

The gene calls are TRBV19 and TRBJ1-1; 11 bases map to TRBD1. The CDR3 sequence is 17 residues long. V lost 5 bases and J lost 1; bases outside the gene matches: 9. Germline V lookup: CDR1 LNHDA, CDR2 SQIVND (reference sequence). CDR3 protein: CASSPHWTGGGNTEAFF. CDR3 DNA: TGTGCCAGTAGTCCTCACTGGACAGGGGGCGGGAACACTGAAGCTTTCTTT.

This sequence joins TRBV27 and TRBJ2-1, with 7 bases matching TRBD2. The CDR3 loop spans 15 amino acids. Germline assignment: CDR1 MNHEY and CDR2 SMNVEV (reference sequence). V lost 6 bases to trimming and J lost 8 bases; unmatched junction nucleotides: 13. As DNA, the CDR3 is TGTGCCAGCAGCAGCGGGGTGGATCTTATAGATGAGCAGTTCTTC. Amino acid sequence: CASSSGVDLIDEQFF.

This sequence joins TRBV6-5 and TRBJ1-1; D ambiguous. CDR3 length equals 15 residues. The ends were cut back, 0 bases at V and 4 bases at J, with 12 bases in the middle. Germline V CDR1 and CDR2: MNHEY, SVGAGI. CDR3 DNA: TGTGCCAGCAGTTACTCCTTAGGGAGGAGCACTGAAGCTTTCTTT. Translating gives CASSYSLGRSTEAFF.

Here the CDR3 DNA reads TGTGCCAGCAGCCCATCGGGTTTAATTAATGAAAAACTGTTTTTT. Amino acid sequence: CASSPSGLINEKLFF. This chain joins TRBV6-6 and TRBJ1-4; no reliable D call. Germline CDR1 and CDR2: MNHNY and SVGAGI (reference sequence). V lost 6 bases and J lost 4, with 15 bases in between. This CDR3 is 15 amino acids long.

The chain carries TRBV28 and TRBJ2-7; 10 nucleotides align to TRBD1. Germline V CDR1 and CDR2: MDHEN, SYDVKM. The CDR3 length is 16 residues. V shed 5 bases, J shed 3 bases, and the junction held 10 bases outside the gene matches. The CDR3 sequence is CASSIPAGQGDYEQYF. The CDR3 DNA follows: TGTGCCAGCAGTATCCCTGCAGGACAGGGGGACTACGAGCAGTACTTC. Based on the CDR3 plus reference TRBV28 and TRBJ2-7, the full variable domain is DVKVTQSSRYLVKRTGEKVFLECVQDMDHENMFWYRQDPGLGLRLIYFSYDVKMKEKGDIPEGYSVSREKKERFSLILESASTNQTSMYLCASSIPAGQGDYEQYFGPGTRLTVT.

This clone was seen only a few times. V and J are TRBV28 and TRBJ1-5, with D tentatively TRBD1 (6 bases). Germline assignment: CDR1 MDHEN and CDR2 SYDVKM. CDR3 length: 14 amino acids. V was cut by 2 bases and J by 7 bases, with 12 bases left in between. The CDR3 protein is CASSLQGSGQPQHF. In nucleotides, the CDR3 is TGTGCCAGCAGTTTACAGGGGTCAGGGCAGCCCCAGCATTTT.

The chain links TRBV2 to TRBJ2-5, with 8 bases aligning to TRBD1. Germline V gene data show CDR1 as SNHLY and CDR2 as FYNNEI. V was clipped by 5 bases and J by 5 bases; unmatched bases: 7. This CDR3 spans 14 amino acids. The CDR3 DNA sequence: TGTGCCAGCAGTAAGGGTACAGGGGGGGAGACCCAGTACTTC. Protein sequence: CASSKGTGGETQYF.

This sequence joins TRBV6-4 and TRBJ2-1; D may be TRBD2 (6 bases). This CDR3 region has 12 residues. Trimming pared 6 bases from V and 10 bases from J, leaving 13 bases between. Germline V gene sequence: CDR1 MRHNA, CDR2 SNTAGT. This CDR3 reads CASSRGTGEQFF. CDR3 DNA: TGTGCCAGCAGCCGCGGGACTGGCGAGCAGTTCTTC.

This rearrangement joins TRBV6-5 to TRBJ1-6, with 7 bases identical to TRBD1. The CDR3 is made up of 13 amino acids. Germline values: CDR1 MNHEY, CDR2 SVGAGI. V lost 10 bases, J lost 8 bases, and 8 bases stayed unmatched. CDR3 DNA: TGTGCCACCGGCGACAGGGAGGATTCACCCCTCCACTTT. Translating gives CATGDREDSPLHF.

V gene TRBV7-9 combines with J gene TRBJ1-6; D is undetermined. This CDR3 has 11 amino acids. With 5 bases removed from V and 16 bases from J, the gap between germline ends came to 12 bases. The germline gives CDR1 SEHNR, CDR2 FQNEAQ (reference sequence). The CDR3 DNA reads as TGTGCCAGCAGCCTAGGTCCGGGACTCCACTTT. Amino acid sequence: CASSLGPGLHF. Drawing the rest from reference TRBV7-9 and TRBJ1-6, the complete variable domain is DTGVSQNPRHKITKRGQNVTFRCDPISEHNRLYWYRQTLGQGPEFLTYFQNEAQLEKSRLLSDRFSAERPKGSFSTLEIQRTEQGDSAMYLCASSLGPGLHFGNGTRLTVT.

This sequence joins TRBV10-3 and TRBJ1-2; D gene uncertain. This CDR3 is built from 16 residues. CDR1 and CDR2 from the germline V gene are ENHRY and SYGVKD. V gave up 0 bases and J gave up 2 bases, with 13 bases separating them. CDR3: CAISESRESLNYGYTF. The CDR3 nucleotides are TGTGCCATCAGTGAGTCTAGGGAGTCGCTCAACTATGGCTACACCTTC.

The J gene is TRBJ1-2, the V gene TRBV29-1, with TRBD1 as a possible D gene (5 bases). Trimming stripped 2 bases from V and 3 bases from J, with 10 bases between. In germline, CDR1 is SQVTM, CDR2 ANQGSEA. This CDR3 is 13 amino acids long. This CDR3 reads CSVEQGPYYGYTF. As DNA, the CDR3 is TGCAGCGTTGAACAGGGCCCCTACTATGGCTACACCTTC.

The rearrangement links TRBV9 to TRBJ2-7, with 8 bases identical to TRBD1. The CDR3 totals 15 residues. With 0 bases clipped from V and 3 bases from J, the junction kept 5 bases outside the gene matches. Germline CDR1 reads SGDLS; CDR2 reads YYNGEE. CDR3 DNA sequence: TGTGCCAGCAGCGTAGGTCCAGGGGGCAACTACGAGCAGTACTTC. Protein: CASSVGPGGNYEQYF.

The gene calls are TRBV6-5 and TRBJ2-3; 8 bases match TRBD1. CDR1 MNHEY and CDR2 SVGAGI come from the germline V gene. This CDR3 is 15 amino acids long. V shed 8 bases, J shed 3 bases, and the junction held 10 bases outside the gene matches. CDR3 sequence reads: CASDRGNRGTDTQYF. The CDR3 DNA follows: TGTGCCAGCGACAGGGGTAATAGAGGAACAGATACGCAGTATTTT.

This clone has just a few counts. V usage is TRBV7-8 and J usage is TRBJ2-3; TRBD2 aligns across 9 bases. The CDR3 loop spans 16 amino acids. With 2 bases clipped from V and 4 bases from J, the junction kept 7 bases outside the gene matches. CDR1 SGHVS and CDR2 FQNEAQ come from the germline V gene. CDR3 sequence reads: CASSLQAGGPADTQYF. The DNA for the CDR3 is TGTGCCAGCAGCTTACAGGCGGGGGGGCCAGCAGATACGCAGTATTTT.

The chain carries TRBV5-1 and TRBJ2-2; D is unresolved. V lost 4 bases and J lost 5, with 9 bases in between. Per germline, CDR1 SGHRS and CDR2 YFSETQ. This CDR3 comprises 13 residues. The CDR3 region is CASSQALTGELFF. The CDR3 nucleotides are TGCGCCAGCAGCCAGGCCCTGACCGGGGAGCTGTTTTTT.

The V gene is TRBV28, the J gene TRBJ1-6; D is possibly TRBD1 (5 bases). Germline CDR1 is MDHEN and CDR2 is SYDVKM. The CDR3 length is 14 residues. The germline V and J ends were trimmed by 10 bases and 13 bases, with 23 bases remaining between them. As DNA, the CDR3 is TGTGCCACCAAGACCGGGACGGGGGTAAGGCCCCTCCACTTT. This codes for CATKTGTGVRPLHF.

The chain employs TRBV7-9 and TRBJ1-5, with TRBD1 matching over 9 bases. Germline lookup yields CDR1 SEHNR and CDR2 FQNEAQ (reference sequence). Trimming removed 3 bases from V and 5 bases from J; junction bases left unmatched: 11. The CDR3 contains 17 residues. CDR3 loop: CASSLGQGLQTYQPQHF. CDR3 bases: TGTGCCAGCAGCTTGGGACAGGGTCTACAAACTTATCAGCCCCAGCATTTT.

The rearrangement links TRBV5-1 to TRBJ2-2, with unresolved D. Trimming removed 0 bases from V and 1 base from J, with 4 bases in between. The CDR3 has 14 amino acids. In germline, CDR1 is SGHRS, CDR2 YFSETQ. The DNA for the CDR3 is TGCGCCAGCAGCTTGGATAGGAACACCGGGGAGCTGTTTTTT. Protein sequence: CASSLDRNTGELFF.

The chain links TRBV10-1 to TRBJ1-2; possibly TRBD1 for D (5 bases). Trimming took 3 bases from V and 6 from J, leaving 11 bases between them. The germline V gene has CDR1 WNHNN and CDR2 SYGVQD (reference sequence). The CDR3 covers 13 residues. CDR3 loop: CASSESGGNGYTF. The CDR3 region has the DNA TGCGCCAGCAGTGAATCGGGGGGGAATGGCTACACCTTC.

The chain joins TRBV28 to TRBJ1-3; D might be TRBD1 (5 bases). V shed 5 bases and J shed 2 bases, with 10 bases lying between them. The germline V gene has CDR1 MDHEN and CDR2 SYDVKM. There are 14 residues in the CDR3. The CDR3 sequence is CASSDSFPGNTIYF. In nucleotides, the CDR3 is TGTGCCAGCAGTGACAGTTTCCCTGGAAACACCATATATTTT.

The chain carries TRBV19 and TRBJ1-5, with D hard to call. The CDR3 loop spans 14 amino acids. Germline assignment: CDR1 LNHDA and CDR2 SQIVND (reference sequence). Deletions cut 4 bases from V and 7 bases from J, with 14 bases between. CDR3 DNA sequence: TGTGCCAGTAGTAATCCCCTCGCGGGCCAGCCCCAGCATTTT. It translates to CASSNPLAGQPQHF.

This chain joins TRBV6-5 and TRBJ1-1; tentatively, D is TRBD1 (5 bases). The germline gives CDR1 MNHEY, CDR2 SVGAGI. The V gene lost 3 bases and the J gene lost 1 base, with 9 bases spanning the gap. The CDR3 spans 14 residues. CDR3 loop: CASSYQGGNTEAFF. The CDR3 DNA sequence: TGTGCCAGCAGTTATCAGGGTGGGAACACTGAAGCTTTCTTT.

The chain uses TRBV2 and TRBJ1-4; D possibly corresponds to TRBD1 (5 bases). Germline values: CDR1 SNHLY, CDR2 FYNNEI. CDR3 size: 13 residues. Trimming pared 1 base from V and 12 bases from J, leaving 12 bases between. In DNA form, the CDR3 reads TGTGCCAGCAGTGAAGTTGGGACGGGGGAACTGTTTTTT. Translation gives CASSEVGTGELFF.